Described below is a single T cell receptor (beta chain) sequence and its context. Its antigen remains unidentified. Primers included in the PCR were 60 Vbeta and 13 Jbeta primers. TCRdb keeps only in-frame clones here, not all; method: immunoSEQ multiplex PCR. The sample has 100,000 to 120,000 clones; approximately 84% are singletons. This specimen comes from a study of cytomegalovirus exposure and HLA in healthy donors. Study observations and caveats: Available immune exposure information covered CMV serostatus only. Cytomegalovirus association was assigned to around 150 TCR beta chains.

The trim removed 6 bases at V and 11 bases at J, leaving 6 bases unmatched. The CDR3 is 11 residues long. Germline V lookup: CDR1 MNHNS, CDR2 SASEGT. The sample taken for sequencing was PBMCs. The V gene is TRBV6-1, the J gene TRBJ1-1, with TRBD1 matching 7 bases. The source is a man aged 40-50 years in good health and CMV-seronegative. The CDR3 nucleotides read TGTGCCAGCAGAACCGACAGGGTCGCTTTCTTT. Its translation is CASRTDRVAFF.